This TCR beta chain appears in the sequencing data of a study of CXCR3-negative and CXCR3-positive naive CD8 T cells. The germline V gene has CDR1 SGHNT and CDR2 YYREEE (reference sequence). CDR3 length equals 15 residues. Via 5' RACE with UMI labels, TRB cDNA libraries were prepared. Each CDR3 protein gets one entry in TCRdb, which reprocessed the 5' RACE reads and gives no DNA. This sample's table has 150,000 or so distinct CDR3 sequences. The J gene is TRBJ2-2, the V gene TRBV5-4; TCRdb indicates TRBD1, and absent DNA this call remains unverified. The sequenced sample consisted of naive CXCR3- CD8+ T cells from blood. As to subset: CD45RO-CCR7+CD27+CD95- naive CD8+ T cells lacking CXCR3 (TNR3-). This receptor was identified in a human donor in good health. Some clones in this sample may be carry-over from other donors' samples. The CDR3 protein is CASSAGQGNTGELFF.